This T cell receptor beta chain comes out of a study of shared clonotypes between healthy human individuals. Study-wide results and limits: On the whole, naive subsets had larger estimated richness than memory subsets had.

The method was immunoSEQ multiplex PCR; TCRdb's version includes in-frame clones alone and lacks a portion of them. The sample includes about 1.5 million clones, approximately 98% seen only once; the top ten take around 0.45%. Concerning this clone: Its cognate antigen is unknown.

CDR3 length equals 15 residues. Trimming cost V 4 bases and J 3 bases; bases outside gene matches: 6. Per germline, CDR1 LGHNA and CDR2 YSLEER. Input material: naive CD4+ T cells sorted from blood. Subset described: CD45RA+ positively selected. J is TRBJ2-1 and V is TRBV4-3; 7 bases align to TRBD2. The source is a man aged 25-40 years in good health. For the CDR3, the DNA is TGCGCCAGCAGCCCTACGGGACTATACTACAATGAGCAGTTCTTC. Translation gives CASSPTGLYYNEQFF.